One sample yielded the 21 T cell receptor beta chains listed below, sequenced in a study of T cell responses to AZD1222 COVID-19 vaccine. The assay was immunoSEQ multiplex PCR, and TCRdb's table has in-frame clones only and misses some. Among approximately 94,000 clones listed, roughly nine tenths were seen once. Sample: peripheral blood, taken on day 0 of AZD1222 vaccination. The origin of the receptors is an adult in good health.

The gene calls are TRBV19 and TRBJ2-5; D perhaps matches TRBD2 (5 bases). The germline gives CDR1 LNHDA, CDR2 SQIVND (reference sequence). The CDR3 is 13 amino acids. With 5 bases removed from V and 3 bases from J, the gap between germline ends came to 10 bases. DNA of the CDR3: TGTGCCAGTAGTTTCGGACTGGAAGAGACCCAGTACTTC. This gives the protein CASSFGLEETQYF.

The rearrangement joins TRBV29-1 to TRBJ1-1; maybe TRBD1 (6 bases). CDR3 length: 13 residues. Trimming left V 7 bases short and J 0 bases short, with 12 bases between. From germline, CDR1 is SQVTM and CDR2 ANQGSEA. The CDR3 is CSGSRGLNTEAFF. The DNA for the CDR3 is TGCAGCGGGTCAAGGGGGTTGAACACTGAAGCTTTCTTT.

By share of the sample, this clone is medium-sized. The chain carries TRBV9 and TRBJ1-6; D gene ambiguous. CDR3 size: 15 residues. The ends were cut back, 0 bases at V and 7 bases at J, with 11 bases in the middle. Germline CDR1 is SGDLS and CDR2 is YYNGEE. CDR3 in DNA: TGTGCCAGCAGCGTAGGGCTCGACGAAAATTCACCCCTCCACTTT. It translates to CASSVGLDENSPLHF.

The J gene is TRBJ1-2, the V gene TRBV5-6, with D perhaps matching TRBD1 (5 bases). The ends were cut back, 1 base at V and 6 bases at J, with 16 bases in the middle. Germline V lookup: CDR1 SGHDT, CDR2 YYEEEE. This CDR3 has 15 amino acids. This chain's CDR3 is CASSLPNQGRNGYTF. The CDR3 coding sequence is TGTGCCAGCAGCTTGCCCAACCAGGGTCGGAATGGCTACACCTTC.

In this sample, this clone turned up a few times. The chain links TRBV21-1 to TRBJ1-2; the table's D call, TRBD1, was not checked against the DNA. TRBV21-1 is a pseudogene segment. This CDR3 is 18 amino acids long. The CDR3 nucleotides are TGTGCCAGCAGGCCAGAGGGGGCCCCACGGAGGGCTAACTATGGCTACACCTTC. Amino acid sequence: CASRPEGAPRRANYGYTF.

The rearrangement uses TRBV4-1 and TRBJ2-5; the match to TRBD2 covers 7 bases. The CDR3 length is 16 residues. Looked up from germline, CDR1 is MGHRA and CDR2 is YSYEKL. Losses at the gene ends were 1 base for V and 2 bases for J; bases not matched to a gene: 7. This CDR3 reads CASSQGFGLGQETQYF. The CDR3 DNA sequence: TGCGCCAGCAGCCAAGGTTTCGGACTAGGGCAAGAGACCCAGTACTTC.

The V and J genes are TRBV19 and TRBJ1-1; no clear D. There are 16 residues in the CDR3. V shed 3 bases and J shed 2 bases, with 16 bases lying between them. Germline CDR1 LNHDA, CDR2 SQIVND (reference sequence). The CDR3 sequence: CASSISTRGQNTEAFF. CDR3 coding DNA: TGTGCCAGTAGTATCTCCACCCGGGGTCAAAACACTGAAGCTTTCTTT.

Of note for this clone: Compared with germline, one end of the junction differs, possibly owing to a read error. The V gene is TRBV4-3, the J gene TRBJ2-7; TRBD2 agrees at 10 bases. The CDR3 spans 14 residues. The germline CDR1 and CDR2 sequences are LGHNA and YSLEER. CDR3 DNA sequence: TGCGCCAGCAGCCAAGGACTAGCGGGTCCCGCAATGGACTTC. Protein sequence: CASSQGLAGPAMDF.

V usage is TRBV4-3 and J usage is TRBJ2-1, with no clear D. This CDR3 spans 16 amino acids. The V end was cut by 1 base, the J end by 0 bases, with 10 bases between. Germline V gene data show CDR1 as LGHNA and CDR2 as YSLEER. CDR3 nucleotide sequence: TGCGCCAGCAGCCAAGTAGGCGGAAGCTCCTACAATGAGCAGTTCTTC. This translates into CASSQVGGSSYNEQFF.

This chain uses TRBV9 with TRBJ2-2, with D possibly being TRBD1 (6 bases). Deletions cut 5 bases from V and 4 bases from J, with 9 bases between. This CDR3 region has 13 residues. Looked up from germline, CDR1 is SGDLS and CDR2 is YYNGEE. The chain's CDR3 is CASRQGSTGELFF. DNA for the CDR3: TGTGCCAGCAGGCAGGGGAGCACCGGGGAGCTGTTTTTT.

The chain is built from TRBV7-6 and TRBJ2-1; the D is unclear. The CDR3 is made up of 15 amino acids. V dropped 1 base and J dropped 0 bases, with 7 bases sitting between them. CDR1 is SGHVS and CDR2 is FNYEAQ in the germline V gene. The DNA for the CDR3 is TGTGCCAGCAGCTTAGATTTGGGCTCCTACAATGAGCAGTTCTTC. This encodes CASSLDLGSYNEQFF.

V and J are TRBV12-5 and TRBJ2-1, with 7 bases that match TRBD2. With 4 bases clipped from V and 7 bases from J, the junction kept 10 bases outside the gene matches. The CDR3 spans 15 residues. CDR1 and CDR2 from the germline V gene are LGHNT and FRNRAP. The CDR3 here is CASGYQAGRGNEQFF. CDR3 coding DNA: TGTGCTAGTGGTTACCAAGCGGGACGGGGGAATGAGCAGTTCTTC.

The genes are TRBV19 and TRBJ1-5, with 8 bases identical to TRBD1. J was trimmed by 2 bases and V by 4 bases; bases with no gene match: 7. The CDR3 totals 16 residues. Germline loops: CDR1 LNHDA, CDR2 SQIVND (reference sequence). CDR3 coding DNA: TGTGCCAGTAGTACTGACAGGGGAGGTGGCAATCAGCCCCAGCATTTT. Translated, it gives CASSTDRGGGNQPQHF.

V and J are TRBV25-1 and TRBJ2-3; D perhaps matches TRBD1 (5 bases). CDR1 is MGHDK and CDR2 is SYGVNS in the germline V gene. The CDR3 runs to 15 residues. The germline V and J ends were trimmed by 1 base and 6 bases, with 14 bases remaining between them. The DNA for the CDR3 is TGTGCCAGCAGTGAATCAAGGGGCCACCAGGATACGCAGTATTTT. It specifies CASSESRGHQDTQYF.

This clone was counted a few times. This sequence joins TRBV2 and TRBJ2-2; 8 nucleotides align to TRBD2. V gave up 8 bases and J gave up 1 base; unmatched junction bases: 3. CDR1 and CDR2 (germline): SNHLY, FYNNEI. The length of the CDR3 is 14 residues. As DNA, the CDR3 is TGTGCCAGCCTGACTAGCGTGAACACCGGGGAGCTGTTTTTT. Its translation is CASLTSVNTGELFF.

This clone was found a few times. V gene TRBV5-6 combines with J gene TRBJ1-6; no clear D. In germline, CDR1 is SGHDT, CDR2 YYEEEE. V was cut by 2 bases and J by 4 bases, with 7 bases left in between. The CDR3 is made up of 14 amino acids. The CDR3 loop is CASSFDQYNSPLHF. The CDR3 coding sequence is TGTGCCAGCAGCTTTGACCAGTATAATTCACCCCTCCACTTT.

The chain joins TRBV7-8 to TRBJ2-5; 7 bases line up with TRBD1. The germline V gene encodes CDR1 SGHVS and CDR2 FQNEAQ. The CDR3 runs to 16 residues. Trimming took 1 base from V and 2 from J; bases not matched to a gene: 7. The CDR3 DNA is TGTGCCAGCAGCTTAGGGGGCAGGGGGATACAAGAGACCCAGTACTTC. Its protein is CASSLGGRGIQETQYF.

The rearrangement uses TRBV2 and TRBJ1-1, with 8 bases aligning to TRBD1. The CDR3 consists of 13 residues. Per germline, CDR1 SNHLY and CDR2 FYNNEI. After removal of 8 bases from V and 8 bases from J, the junction contained 10 bases not matched to a gene. CDR3 nucleotides: TGTGCCAGCTGGGGACAGGCCACCCAAGAAGCTTTCTTT. This translates into CASWGQATQEAFF.

This clone turned up a few times. This chain joins TRBV19 and TRBJ1-5; TRBD1 is a possible D gene (5 bases). The CDR3 consists of 14 residues. Germline lookup yields CDR1 LNHDA and CDR2 SQIVND (reference sequence). V dropped 5 bases and J dropped 6 bases, with 14 bases sitting between them. The CDR3 DNA sequence: TGTGCCAGTAGTGCGGGTGGGGGAAGTCAGCCCCAGCATTTT. Its translation: CASSAGGGSQPQHF.

This clone occurred a few times. DNA for the CDR3: TGTGCCAGCAAAGGGGATAGAAACACTGAAGCTTTCTTT. Its translation: CASKGDRNTEAFF. The chain has TRBV2 and TRBJ1-1; TRBD1 is a possible D gene (5 bases). The CDR3 consists of 13 residues. From germline, CDR1 is SNHLY and CDR2 FYNNEI. Trimming cost V 7 bases and J 2 bases, with 11 bases left between them.

The sample holds a few counts of this clone. This rearrangement joins TRBV4-3 to TRBJ1-1; tentatively, D is TRBD1 (6 bases). The length of the CDR3 is 13 residues. Per the germline V gene, CDR1 is LGHNA and CDR2 is YSLEER. Trimming shortened V by 6 bases and J by 4 bases, and 12 bases separated the two germline ends. CDR3 loop: CASSPSRGTEAFF. The DNA of the CDR3 is TGCGCCAGCAGTCCATCCAGGGGCACTGAAGCTTTCTTT.